This passage covers 14 T cell receptor beta chains from one sample sequenced in a study of CD8+CD57+ T cells in acquired aplastic anemia. Selection for sequencing was limited to patients who had shown CD8+CD57+ cell expansion by flow cytometry. It was genomic DNA that served as the template for profiling TCR beta VDJ and CDR3. TCRdb independently ran MiXCR on the reads; one entry per CDR3 protein. The sample shows 250,000 to 300,000 distinct CDR3 sequences, 45% to 65% of them seen only once. Material for sequencing was sorted CD4+, CD8+, or CD8+CD57+ T cells (not recorded which) from PBMCs. The receptors stem from a human donor with aplastic anemia.

This clonotype was counted at least ten times. The chain uses TRBV20-1 and TRBJ2-1; D may match TRBD1 or TRBD2 (7 bases each). The CDR3 runs 16 residues. V lost 1 base to trimming and J lost 4 bases, with 17 bases between them. Germline CDR1 is DFQATT and CDR2 is SNEGSKA (reference sequence). The CDR3 DNA follows: TGCAGTGCTAGAGCTCCTGCAGGGGGGGGGTACAATGAGCAGTTCTTC. It codes for CSARAPAGGGYNEQFF.

This rearrangement joins TRBV15 to TRBJ2-3; possibly TRBD2 for D (6 bases). Looked up from germline, CDR1 is LNHNV and CDR2 is YYDKDF (reference sequence). This CDR3 comprises 15 residues. The ends were cut back, 6 bases at V and 1 base at J, with 14 bases in the middle. The CDR3 protein is CATRVSGWGTDTQYF. The CDR3, as DNA: TGTGCCACCAGAGTCAGCGGGTGGGGCACAGATACGCAGTATTTT.

The V call is TRBV10-3, the J call TRBJ2-7; possibly TRBD2 for D (6 bases). V was shortened by 6 bases and J by 0 bases, with 12 bases between the two germline ends. This CDR3 contains 14 residues. Germline CDR1 ENHRY, CDR2 SYGVKD. The DNA of the CDR3 is TGTGCCATCAGGGACGGGACTCTCTCCTACGAGCAGTACTTC. It codes for CAIRDGTLSYEQYF.

This chain connects TRBV9 to TRBJ1-5; D is uncertain. V was pared by 0 bases and J by 3 bases, with 10 bases between. Germline V gives CDR1 SGDLS, CDR2 YYNGEE. The CDR3 extends over 15 amino acids. The CDR3 protein is CASSVALSFNQPQHF. The CDR3 nucleotides are TGTGCCAGCAGCGTAGCCCTCAGTTTCAATCAGCCCCAGCATTTT.

The rearrangement links TRBV29-1 to TRBJ1-2; tentative D call: TRBD1 (6 bases). Trimming pared 4 bases from V and 4 bases from J, leaving 10 bases between. Germline lookup yields CDR1 SQVTM and CDR2 ANQGSEA. CDR3 length: 12 amino acids. CDR3 sequence reads: CSVARGGYGYTF. In DNA form, the CDR3 reads TGCAGCGTTGCCAGGGGTGGCTATGGCTACACCTTC.

This clonotype was detected a few times. The rearrangement uses TRBV14 and TRBJ2-5; maybe TRBD2 (6 bases). CDR3 size: 14 residues. V lost 7 bases and J lost 3, with 15 bases in between. In germline, CDR1 is SGHDN, CDR2 FVKESK. CDR3 in amino acids: CASTRSGAKETQYF. In nucleotides, the CDR3 is TGTGCCAGCACTAGGTCGGGAGCCAAAGAGACCCAGTACTTC.

The gene calls are TRBV20-1 and TRBJ2-7, with 8 bases that match TRBD2. Germline loops: CDR1 DFQATT, CDR2 SNEGSKA (reference sequence). V was clipped by 4 bases and J by 0 bases; unmatched bases: 2. The CDR3 runs 13 residues. CDR3 loop: CSAIAGPSYEQYF. The DNA for the CDR3 is TGCAGTGCTATAGCGGGGCCCTCCTACGAGCAGTACTTC.

The chain employs TRBV11-2 and TRBJ2-3, with 9 positions matching TRBD2. V dropped 0 bases and J dropped 11; count of bases not matched to a gene: 6. Germline V gene lookup returns CDR1 SGHAT and CDR2 FQNNGV. The CDR3 totals 14 residues. The CDR3 reads CASSLEPSGMGQYF. The CDR3 DNA reads as TGTGCCAGCAGCTTAGAACCTAGCGGGATGGGGCAGTATTTT.

This clonotype was found many times. V is TRBV10-3 and J is TRBJ1-1; tentatively, D is TRBD1 (5 bases). Germline V gene lookup returns CDR1 ENHRY and CDR2 SYGVKD. CDR3 length equals 14 residues. Trimming removed 10 bases from V and 1 base from J, with 16 bases in between. The CDR3 loop reads CATWGSGPNTEAFF. As DNA, the CDR3 is TGTGCCACCTGGGGTTCGGGGCCGAACACTGAAGCTTTCTTT.

The rearrangement links TRBV7-8 to TRBJ1-2, with D unresolved. V was cut by 1 base and J by 4 bases, with 16 bases left in between. CDR3 length: 16 residues. The germline gives CDR1 SGHVS, CDR2 FQNEAQ. CDR3 nucleotide sequence: TGTGCCAGCAGCTTAGAGGTTCGGGCGGACCTCTATGGCTACACCTTC. It specifies CASSLEVRADLYGYTF.

The CDR3 region has the DNA TGTGCCAGCAGTGAAGTAGGGGAGGGGGATTCACCCCTCCACTTT. It encodes CASSEVGEGDSPLHF. The gene calls are TRBV6-1 and TRBJ1-6; weak D call: TRBD1 (6 bases). V lost 1 base to trimming and J lost 8 bases, with 12 bases between them. Germline V lookup: CDR1 MNHNS, CDR2 SASEGT. The CDR3 has 15 amino acids.

The J gene is TRBJ1-2, the V gene TRBV4-1; a possible D gene is TRBD1 (5 bases). The ends were cut back, 5 bases at V and 6 bases at J, with 25 bases in the middle. Germline-derived CDR1 and CDR2 are MGHRA and YSYEKL. The CDR3 is made up of 17 amino acids. CDR3 nucleotides: TGCGCCAGCAGCACCGGGACTAGCGGCCCAATCCCGGATGGCTACACCTTC. Its translation is CASSTGTSGPIPDGYTF.

This clonotype was found a few times. The genes are TRBV7-9 and TRBJ2-7; D is unclear. CDR1 is SEHNR and CDR2 is FQNEAQ in the germline V gene (reference sequence). This CDR3 contains 14 residues. Trimming took off 5 bases at V and 4 bases at J, with 15 bases between the two ends. The CDR3 DNA follows: TGTGCCAGCAGCAGAGACACGTTCGGGTACGAGCAGTACTTC. This gives the protein CASSRDTFGYEQYF.

In this sample, this clonotype turned up a few times. The chain recombines TRBV7-2 with TRBJ1-4; D not certain. V lost 5 bases to trimming and J lost 6 bases, with 16 bases between them. Per germline, CDR1 SGHTA and CDR2 FQGNSA. This CDR3 spans 15 amino acids. The CDR3 nucleotides read TGTGCCAGCAGCCGACGGCTCCAAGTGGATGAAAAACTGTTTTTT. This codes for CASSRRLQVDEKLFF.